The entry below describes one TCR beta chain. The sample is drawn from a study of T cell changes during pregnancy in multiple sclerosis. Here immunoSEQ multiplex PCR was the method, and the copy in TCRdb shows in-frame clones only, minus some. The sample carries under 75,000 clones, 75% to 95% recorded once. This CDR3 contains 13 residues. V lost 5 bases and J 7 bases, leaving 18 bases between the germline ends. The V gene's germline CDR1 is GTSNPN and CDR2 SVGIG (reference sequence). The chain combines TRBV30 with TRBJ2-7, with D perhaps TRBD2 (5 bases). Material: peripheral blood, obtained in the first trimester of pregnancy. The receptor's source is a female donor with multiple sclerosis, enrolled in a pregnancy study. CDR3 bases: TGTGCCTGGGATTCTACCGATTCGGGAGAGCAGTACTTC. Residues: CAWDSTDSGEQYF.